What follows describes a single T cell receptor (beta chain). These data come from a study of cytomegalovirus exposure and HLA in healthy donors. PCR employed 60 Vbeta and 13 Jbeta primers. Clones were sequenced by immunoSEQ multiplex PCR, and TCRdb holds only the in-frame ones, with some missing. The table records 150,000 to 200,000 clones, around 80% of them present only once. The sample was PBMCs. The sequence derives from a female donor in good health and CMV-seronegative.

This CDR3 is CASSFGGQLRETQYF. CDR3 nucleotide sequence: TGTGCCAGCAGCTTTGGGGGCCAGCTACGGGAGACCCAGTACTTC. The chain combines TRBV7-2 with TRBJ2-5, with a possible D match to TRBD1 (6 bases). V was cut by 3 bases and J by 5 bases, with 16 bases left in between. Germline V gene data show CDR1 as SGHTA and CDR2 as FQGNSA. This CDR3 is 15 amino acids long.